This is a list of T cell receptor beta chains from one sample in a study of T cell repertoires in cytomegalovirus infection. TCRdb used MiXCR to reprocess the reads, holding one entry per CDR3 protein. The sample includes about 920,000 distinct CDR3 sequences, under 40% seen only once; the top ten take over 10%. For these TCRs, the target antigens are not known. The input for sequencing was cultured CD8+ T cells from PBMCs, taken from culture after CMV antigen stimulation. These receptors originate from a human donor in good health (CMV status not recorded). Some clones in this sample may be carry-over from other donors' samples. The CDR3 runs from the conserved cysteine through the conserved F or W. The D gene is left open where the match is weak. The size entry is marked missing in some rows and otherwise reads once, few, many or a size class.

clone_size	j_call	v_call	d_call	cdr3_aa	cdr3_nt
few	TRBJ1-6	TRBV28	NA	CASTFHPGSPYNSPLHF	TGTGCCAGCACCTTCCACCCGGGAAGTCCCTATAATTCACCCCTCCACTTT
NA	TRBJ2-7	TRBV7-8	TRBD2	CASSFGGEGEQYF	TGTGCCAGCAGCTTTGGGGGGGAGGGCGAGCAGTACTTC
many	TRBJ2-7	TRBV10-1	NA	CASSESGSYEQYF	TGCGCCAGCAGTGAGTCAGGTAGTTACGAGCAGTACTTC
NA	TRBJ1-2	TRBV29-1	TRBD1	CSSTGVKNYGYTF	TGCAGCTCGACAGGGGTCAAAAACTATGGCTACACCTTC
NA	TRBJ2-5	TRBV7-8	TRBD1	CASSQTGGQGQETQYF	TGTGCCAGCAGCCAAACAGGGGGACAGGGGCAAGAGACCCAGTACTTC
NA	TRBJ2-5	TRBV20-1	TRBD2	CSATPPGRGETRGETQYF	TGCAGTGCTACCCCTCCGGGGCGGGGGGAGACGCGGGGGGAGACCCAGTACTTC
many	TRBJ2-2	TRBV7-6	TRBD1	CASSHDRDREAIGVNTGELFF	TGTGCCAGCAGCCACGACCGGGACAGGGAAGCGATTGGAGTGAACACCGGGGAGCTGTTTTTT
NA	TRBJ1-5	TRBV4-2	TRBD1	CASSQDGGTVLSNQPQHF	TGTGCCAGCAGCCAAGATGGAGGGACAGTACTTAGCAATCAGCCCCAGCATTTT
NA	TRBJ2-1	TRBV5-4	TRBD1	CASSDRVYYEQFF	TGTGCCAGCAGTGACAGGGTTTACTATGAGCAGTTCTTC
NA	TRBJ2-5	TRBV20-1	TRBD2	CSASGEGETQYF	TGCAGTGCTAGCGGGGAGGGGGAGACCCAGTACTTC
few	TRBJ2-1	TRBV19	NA	CASSISSYTGGGNEQFF	TGTGCCAGTAGTATATCCAGTTATACAGGGGGGGGCAATGAGCAGTTCTTC
few	TRBJ2-5	TRBV10-3	TRBD1	CAISDPSMSGTGVPQETQYF	TGTGCCATCAGTGACCCCTCGATGTCCGGGACAGGGGTCCCCCAAGAGACCCAGTACTTC
NA	TRBJ1-1	TRBV7-2	TRBD1	CASSLASGQWGNTEAFF	TGTGCCAGCAGCTTAGCGTCGGGACAGTGGGGGAACACTGAAGCTTTCTTT
many	TRBJ1-3	TRBV18	NA	CASSPGRESGNTIYF	TGTGCCAGCTCACCTGGAAGGGAGAGTGGAAACACCATATATTTT
few	TRBJ2-7	TRBV7-2	NA	CASSLAAQVHEQYF	TGTGCCAGCAGCTTAGCTGCGCAGGTCCACGAGCAGTACTTC
few	TRBJ2-3	TRBV4-1	NA	CASSQDDVSTDTQYF	TGCGCCAGCAGCCAAGATGATGTCAGCACAGATACGCAGTATTTT
NA	TRBJ2-5	TRBV6-2/TRBV6-3	NA	CASRKGTGEFF	TGTGCCAGCAGGAAGGGGACTGGTGAATTCTTC
many	TRBJ1-1	TRBV7-9	NA	CASSLGPRGPGTEAFF	TGTGCCAGCAGCTTAGGACCAAGGGGCCCCGGCACTGAAGCTTTCTTT
NA	TRBJ2-7	TRBV5-6	TRBD1	CASSLKGAIAEQYF	TGTGCCAGCAGCTTGAAGGGGGCCATCGCCGAGCAGTACTTC
few	TRBJ2-7	TRBV4-1	TRBD2	CASSHELAGVAGEQYF	TGCGCCAGCAGCCACGAGCTAGCGGGGGTCGCCGGCGAGCAGTACTTC
NA	TRBJ1-4	TRBV4-1	NA	CASSRPTRVDEKLFF	TGCGCCAGCAGCCGACCGACCAGGGTAGATGAAAAACTGTTTTTT
NA	TRBJ1-5	TRBV7-9	NA	CASTSSDRLNGQPQHF	TGTGCCAGCACCTCTTCCGACAGGTTAAACGGTCAGCCCCAGCATTTT
NA	TRBJ2-5	TRBV12-3/TRBV12-4	NA	CATRWRAETQYF	TGTGCCACCCGGTGGAGGGCAGAGACCCAGTACTTC
NA	TRBJ2-1	TRBV2	NA	CASSPLSRASSYNEQFF	TGTGCCAGCAGTCCCCTTAGCAGAGCTAGCTCCTACAATGAGCAGTTCTTC
many	TRBJ2-1	TRBV7-9	NA	CASTPLPGAGDSNEQFF	TGTGCCAGCACCCCCCTACCCGGGGCTGGGGATTCCAATGAGCAGTTCTTC
few	TRBJ2-4	TRBV6-1	TRBD1	CASSGTGFDIQYF	TGTGCCAGCAGTGGGACAGGGTTCGACATTCAGTACTTC
NA	TRBJ2-5	TRBV7-6	NA	CASSPRDGPPQETQCF	TGTGCCAGCAGCCCCCGGGACGGCCCCCCCCAAGAGACCCAGTGCTTC
few	TRBJ1-1	TRBV27	TRBD1	CASRSGTGGDYTEAFF	TGTGCCAGCAGGTCCGGGACAGGGGGCGACTACACTGAAGCTTTCTTT
NA	TRBJ2-3	TRBV5-4	TRBD2	CATLAGGGTDTQYF	TGTGCCACCTTAGCGGGGGGCGGCACAGATACGCAGTATTTT
NA	TRBJ2-1	TRBV19	NA	CASSSQSSWNEQFF	TGTGCCAGTAGTTCCCAGTCCAGCTGGAATGAGCAGTTCTTC
NA	TRBJ1-5	TRBV11-2	NA	CASSQTGRQPQHF	TGTGCCAGCAGCCAGACAGGTCGTCAGCCCCAGCATTTT
NA	TRBJ2-2	TRBV10-3	NA	CAISSTKAGQRNTGELFF	TGTGCCATCAGTTCGACAAAGGCGGGACAGAGGAACACCGGGGAGCTGTTTTTT
NA	TRBJ1-1	TRBV6-6	NA	CANSHRDTEAFF	TGTGCCAACAGTCACAGGGACACTGAAGCTTTCTTT
NA	TRBJ2-1	TRBV4-3	NA	CASSQDQDPAYNEQFF	TGCGCCAGCAGCCAAGATCAAGACCCGGCCTACAATGAGCAGTTCTTC
few	TRBJ1-1	TRBV19	NA	CASSMWGVSLNTEAFF	TGTGCCAGTAGTATGTGGGGGGTGTCACTGAACACTGAAGCTTTCTTT
NA	TRBJ2-5	TRBV10-2	NA	CASSLDGMTQYF	TGCGCCAGCAGTCTTGACGGGATGACCCAGTACTTC
NA	TRBJ2-2	TRBV7-3	TRBD1	CASSPQDRGGELFF	TGTGCCAGCAGCCCCCAGGACAGGGGCGGGGAGCTGTTTTTT
many	TRBJ2-1	TRBV7-6	NA	CASSLRGGSNEQFF	TGTGCCAGCAGCTTGCGGGGTGGAAGCAATGAGCAGTTCTTC